Listed below are T cell receptor beta chains from one sample, sequenced in a study of T cell changes during pregnancy in multiple sclerosis. The assay was immunoSEQ multiplex PCR, and TCRdb's table has in-frame clones only and misses some. The sample holds about 130,000 clones; 90% to 98% are singletons and the top ten take roughly 0.44%. The sequencing here drew on peripheral blood, taken after pregnancy. Source of these receptors: a female donor with multiple sclerosis, enrolled in a pregnancy study. The CDR3 runs from the conserved cysteine through the conserved F or W. A D gene is named only where the DNA matches it firmly. Some rows mark clone size as missing; the rest say once, few, many or name a class of expanded clone.

J gene | clone size | D gene | V gene | CDR3 protein | CDR3 DNA
TRBJ2-3 | - | - | TRBV30 | CAWSPLGLAVLDTQYF | TGTGCCTGGAGCCCCCTGGGTCTAGCCGTCTTGGATACGCAGTATTTT
TRBJ2-7 | - | - | TRBV28 | CASSFQGFHEQYF | TGTGCCAGCAGTTTCCAGGGTTTCCACGAGCAGTACTTC
TRBJ2-1 | once | TRBD1 | TRBV28 | CASRTGQGHHNEQFF | TGTGCCAGCAGAACCGGACAGGGTCACCACAATGAGCAGTTCTTC
TRBJ2-1 | - | TRBD2 | TRBV6-5 | CASSYSDLAGVNEQFF | TGTGCCAGCAGTTACTCGGATCTAGCGGGAGTCAATGAGCAGTTCTTC
TRBJ2-7 | - | - | TRBV28 | CASSSGLSSYEQYF | TGTGCCAGCAGTTCCGGACTTAGCTCCTACGAGCAGTACTTC
TRBJ2-7 | - | - | TRBV7-2 | CASSPNRLGLSYEQYF | TGTGCCAGCAGCCCAAACCGATTGGGACTGTCCTACGAGCAGTACTTC
TRBJ2-1 | - | - | TRBV30 | CAWSVLPTASSATYNEQFF | TGTGCCTGGAGTGTACTCCCCACCGCGAGCAGCGCAACCTACAATGAGCAGTTCTTC
TRBJ1-6 | - | - | TRBV6-6 | CASSADTYNSPLHF | TGTGCCAGTTCGGCGGACACTTATAATTCACCCCTCCACTTT
TRBJ2-2 | once | TRBD2 | TRBV5-4 | CASSSPAGSGSTGELFF | TGTGCCAGCAGCTCCCCGGCAGGTAGCGGGTCCACCGGGGAGCTGTTTTTT
TRBJ1-4 | - | - | TRBV4-3 | CASSQDGSPNEKLFF | TGCGCCAGCAGCCAAGATGGTAGCCCTAATGAAAAACTGTTTTTT
TRBJ2-1 | - | - | TRBV10-3 | CAISEQYNEQFF | TGTGCCATCAGTGAACAATACAATGAGCAGTTCTTC
TRBJ2-1 | - | TRBD2 | TRBV11-2 | CASSLGSGIMEQFF | TGTGCCAGCAGCTTAGGTAGCGGGATAATGGAGCAGTTCTTC
TRBJ2-7 | - | TRBD2 | TRBV7-8 | CASSGGSSYEQYF | TGTGCCAGCAGCGGCGGGAGCTCCTACGAGCAGTACTTC
TRBJ1-2 | - | TRBD1 | TRBV27 | CASSRGQAKTRYGYTF | TGTGCCAGCAGCCGAGGACAGGCAAAAACCCGCTATGGCTACACCTTC
TRBJ2-5 | - | TRBD2 | TRBV7-6 | CASSSRGTSVWVETQYF | TGTGCCAGCAGCTCCCGGGGAACTAGCGTATGGGTGGAGACCCAGTACTTC
TRBJ2-7 | - | - | TRBV29-1 | CSVQGGVHEQYF | TGCAGCGTTCAGGGGGGCGTCCACGAGCAGTACTTC
TRBJ1-5 | - | - | TRBV13 | CASSQGLGGRSNQPQHF | TGTGCCAGCAGCCAAGGTCTGGGGGGGCGTAGCAATCAGCCCCAGCATTTT
TRBJ1-2 | - | - | TRBV28 | CASSFTANYGYTF | TGTGCCAGCAGTTTTACAGCAAACTATGGCTACACCTTC
TRBJ2-1 | - | - | TRBV7-9 | CASSPDYEQFF | TGTGCCAGCAGCCCCGACTATGAGCAGTTCTTC
TRBJ1-4 | - | TRBD1 | TRBV5-1 | CASRLSGQAGGWNEKLFF | TGCGCCAGCAGACTATCGGGACAGGCAGGGGGTTGGAATGAAAAACTGTTTTTT
TRBJ2-7 | - | - | TRBV7-9 | CASSLASGESYEQYF | TGTGCCAGCAGCTTAGCTTCGGGAGAGTCCTACGAGCAGTACTTC
TRBJ1-2 | - | - | TRBV28 | CASSYTGLISYGYTF | TGTGCCAGCAGTTATACGGGACTGATAAGCTATGGCTACACCTTC
TRBJ1-3 | - | - | TRBV2 | CASIGTRESGNTIYF | TGTGCCAGCATAGGTACGAGGGAATCTGGAAACACCATATATTTT
TRBJ1-4 | - | TRBD1 | TRBV7-7 | CASSPRTGFEKLFF | TGTGCTAGCAGCCCTAGGACAGGGTTTGAAAAACTGTTTTTT
TRBJ2-1 | - | TRBD2 | TRBV4-2 | CASSQERLAGNEQFF | TGTGCCAGCAGCCAAGAGCGACTAGCTGGGAATGAGCAGTTCTTC
TRBJ2-7 | - | TRBD1 | TRBV9 | CASSPRRDRGYEQYF | TGTGCCAGCAGCCCGCGCAGGGACAGGGGATACGAGCAGTACTTC
TRBJ1-2 | - | TRBD1 | TRBV28 | CASSPQGQGRGYTF | TGTGCCAGCAGTCCACAAGGACAGGGTAGGGGCTACACCTTC
TRBJ1-1 | - | TRBD1 | TRBV19 | CASSRLDRTNTEAFF | TGTGCCAGTAGTAGACTGGACAGGACGAACACTGAAGCTTTCTTT
TRBJ2-7 | - | TRBD2 | TRBV29-1 | CSVESKREGEQYF | TGCAGCGTTGAGTCTAAGCGGGAGGGCGAGCAGTACTTC
TRBJ1-5 | - | - | TRBV4-1 | CASSQDKADQPQHF | TGCGCCAGCAGCCAAGATAAGGCGGATCAGCCCCAGCATTTT